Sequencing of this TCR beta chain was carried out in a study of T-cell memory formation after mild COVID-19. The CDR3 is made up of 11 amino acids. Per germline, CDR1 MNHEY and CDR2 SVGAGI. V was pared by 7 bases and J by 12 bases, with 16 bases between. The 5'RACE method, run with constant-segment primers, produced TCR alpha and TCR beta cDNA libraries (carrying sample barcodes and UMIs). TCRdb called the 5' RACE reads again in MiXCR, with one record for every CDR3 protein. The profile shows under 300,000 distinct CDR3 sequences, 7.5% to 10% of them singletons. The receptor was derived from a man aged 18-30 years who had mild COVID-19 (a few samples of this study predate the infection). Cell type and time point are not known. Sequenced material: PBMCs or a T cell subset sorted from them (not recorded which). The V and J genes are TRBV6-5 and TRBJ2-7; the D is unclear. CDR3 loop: CASTGAQMRYF. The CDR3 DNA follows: TGTGCCAGCACCGGCGCCCAGATGAGGTACTTC.